This T cell receptor beta chain was captured by sequencing in a study of T cell responses to AZD1222 COVID-19 vaccine. This clone showed up just once. Its cognate antigen is unknown. Study-level findings and limits: Researchers report vaccine-associated CD4 TCRs spanning spike, with dominance at 160-218 and 743-854. Baseline testing showed seropositivity in only a handful of AZD1222 recipients. A rise in Spike-specific TCR breadth and depth followed two AZD1222 doses.

The V end was cut by 3 bases, the J end by 4 bases, with 9 bases between. In germline, CDR1 is SNHLY, CDR2 FYNNEI. The CDR3 has 13 amino acids. Assay: immunoSEQ multiplex PCR; the TCRdb copy retains only in-frame clones and omits some. Seen here are about 130,000 clones, about 89% observed once, and the top ten hold 5.5% to 7%. The source material was peripheral blood, sampled on day 0 of AZD1222 vaccination. The V call is TRBV2, the J call TRBJ1-2; possible D gene TRBD1, 6 bases. The receptor comes from an adult in good health. Here the CDR3 reads CASSDQGTYGYTF. The CDR3 coding sequence is TGTGCCAGCAGTGACCAGGGGACCTATGGCTACACCTTC.